This T cell receptor beta chain emerged from a study of blood T cell repertoires in COVID-19 (dated by TCRdb to the early 2020s). Regarding the complete study: The collaborator samples originated in the United States, Italy and Spain and spanned the acute and convalescent phases of COVID-19. The repertoires were released in a freely available public database meant as a resource for research on the immune response to SARS-CoV-2. Samples were obtained from the ongoing ImmuneRACE study (first 160 participants) and from approximately 1,200 subjects provided by 6 global collaborators. Where HLA class I and class II types were available, the types were taken from metadata supplied by the sample provider, not from assay-based typing. The material from the prospective study consisted of cDNA or gDNA derived from T cells, B-cell-depleted T cells, or PBMCs. The dataset comprised deeply sampled blood TCRbeta repertoires from subjects exposed to, actively infected with, or recovered from COVID-19. Sample metadata almost always included a de-identified subject ID, COVID-19 status, age in years and sex.

This clone was seen a few times. The clone's antigen remains unknown. No base quality values were provided; no much bigger clone lies one nucleotide off. CDR1 SGHTA and CDR2 FQGTGA were looked up in the germline V gene. Germline trimming amounts to 6 bases on V and 10 bases on J, with 5 as the count of junction bases outside the gene matches. The CDR3, cysteine through phenylalanine, is 13 amino acids long. Only CDR3 DNA is held: 39 bases, read in frame from base 1. TCRbeta CDR3 regions were amplified from genomic DNA using the immunoSEQ Assay, a bias-controlled multiplex PCR. The authors' pipeline ran thus. The number of nucleated cells in each sample was estimated from the amplification of reference gene primers within the assay. Sequence reads were collapsed and filtered to measure the absolute abundance of every unique TCRbeta CDR3 rearrangement. For each sample, productive Simpson clonality was calculated by taking the square root of Simpson's diversity index across productive rearrangements. TCRdb holds this immuneACCESS table with in-frame rearrangements only. Some clones are missing; in checked studies, unresolved V genes explain under half, and the rest has no known cause. The DNA was the basis for D and trimming; V, J and clone size are from that table. The sample table contains 90,000 to 120,000 clones; only one count was recorded for around 86% of them. Approximately 2.4% of the sample is held by the ten biggest clonotypes.

Participants in the prospective study were enrolled through a virtual design, were aged roughly 18 to 100 years, and lived in 24 United States geographic areas. To assign participants to cohorts, the prospective study relied on clinical history that participants themselves reported in a screening survey and a study questionnaire. ImmuneRACE Cohort 3 recovered participants were defined by two consecutive negative NP/OP PCR tests, healthcare professional clearance, or symptom resolution. Each participant in the prospective study had whole blood, serum and a nasopharyngeal or oropharyngeal swab collected by mobile phlebotomists. Over an approximately 2-month period, participants in the prospective study had the option of providing additional blood draws and questionnaires. Before DNA extraction, prospective study blood samples were shipped either frozen or at room temperature. General study outcomes and caveats: The amount of clinical and demographic metadata varied by source and participant and was provided uncurated.

Sequenced: PBMCs or T cells enriched from blood (not recorded which). The V and J segments used are TRBV7-3 and TRBJ2-1, and 11 bases in between align with TRBD2. The TCR comes from a woman aged 45-60 years who had recovered from COVID-19. The CDR3 corresponds to CASSRSSGGEQFF. Here is the DNA: TGTGCCAGCAGTCGTTCTAGCGGGGGGGAGCAGTTCTTC. Joined to the reference TRBV7-3 and TRBJ2-1 proteins, this CDR3 gives the full variable domain: GAGVSQTPSNKVTEKGKYVELRCDPISGHTALYWYRQSLGQGPEFLIYFQGTGAADDSGLPNDRFFAVRPEGSVSTLKIQRTERGDSAVYLCASSRSSGGEQFFGPGTRLTVL.